This TCR beta chain stems from a study of blood T cell repertoires in COVID-19. Background on the study: Nucleic acid was either cDNA or gDNA, and it came from T cells, B-cell-depleted T cells, or PBMCs.

As processed by the authors: Estimated nucleated cell counts came from reference gene primer amplification. Produced via immunoSEQ multiplex PCR; TCRdb's table is partial and in-frame only. Clone size and V and J calls were adopted from that table, with D and trimming inferred from the DNA. The sample records 100,000 or so clones, just over 90% being singletons. Sequenced material: peripheral blood. This clonotype was obtained from a woman aged 45-60 years in a cohort sampled during active COVID-19.

The CDR3 coding sequence is TGTGCCAGCGGTTTCTCGGCGGGAGGTGGGTTAACAGATACGCAGTATTTT. It specifies CASGFSAGGGLTDTQYF. The V call is TRBV3-1 (or the pseudogene TRBV3-2), the J call TRBJ2-3; 8 nucleotides match TRBD2. V shed 8 bases and J 3 bases; nucleotides not matched to a gene: 16. The CDR3 runs 17 residues. Germline CDR1 LGHDT, CDR2 YNNKEL (reference sequence).